This record looks at one T cell receptor beta chain sequence and its context. Its target is unknown. Researchers amplified the TCR beta CDR3 regions from RNA transcripts. The HTBI set primed first-round TCR CDR3 RT-PCR. TCRdb redid the calling of the multiplex PCR reads with MiXCR, one entry per CDR3 protein. The table shows over 700,000 distinct CDR3 sequences, with under 20% occurring only once. The sample is drawn from a study of T cells in Graves' hyperthyroidism and ophthalmopathy. At the level of the study: Peripheral blood was taken when the disease was first diagnosed, before any treatment began.

Disease duration under 2 months; hyperthyroidism patients were aged 18 to 65. Findings of the study overall: Blood shared most expanded thyroid clonotypes above 0.001.

The clonotype comes from a woman aged 45-65 years with Graves' hyperthyroidism that later progressed to Graves' ophthalmopathy. The sequencing sample was made of blood.

CDR3 DNA sequence: TGCAGCGTTGAGGGCAGACAGGGGGTGACTGAAGCTTTCTTT. Translated, it gives CSVEGRQGVTEAFF. V gene TRBV29-1 combines with J gene TRBJ1-1, with 9 bases fitting TRBD1. The CDR3 has 14 amino acids. The trim removed 3 bases at V and 5 bases at J, leaving 7 bases unmatched. CDR1 SQVTM and CDR2 ANQGSEA come from the germline V gene. The complete variable domain, with remaining parts taken from reference TRBV29-1 and TRBJ1-1, reads SAVISQKPSRDICQRGTSLTIQCQVDSQVTMMFWYRQQPGQSLTLIATANQGSEATYESGFVIDKFPISRPNLTFSTLTVSNMSPEDSSIYLCSVEGRQGVTEAFFGQGTRLTVV.